This TCR beta chain was sequenced for a study of HIV-infected children after antiretroviral therapy interruption. At the level of the study: Most children had recorded EBV and CMV exposure. General observations from the study: Naive CD4+ sequences overlapped less between time points once interruption began.

A 3' RACE protocol on RNA, with unique molecular identifiers, produced the TCR library. TCRdb called the 3' RACE reads again in MiXCR, with one record for every CDR3 protein. The table shows fewer than 20,000 distinct CDR3 sequences, with roughly 3.5% occurring only once. A word on this clonotype: The antigen remains unidentified.

The treatment: PENTA 11 planned treatment interruption arm or continuous ART arm. The V gene lost 10 bases and the J gene lost 1 base, with 13 bases spanning the gap. This CDR3 is built from 13 residues. The chain is built from TRBV23-1 and TRBJ2-5; maybe TRBD2 (5 bases). TRBV23-1 is an ORF; its function is uncertain. The TCR comes from a child younger than 18 with HIV. Material: CD45RA+ CD4+ T cells from PBMCs, obtained from a donor given antiretroviral therapy, either interrupted or continuous. Subset in this sample: naive CD4+ CD45RA+ CD45RO- T cells. CDR3 DNA: TGCGCCACCATAACGGGGATCCAAGAGACCCAGTACTTC. This sequence encodes CATITGIQETQYF.